This TCR beta chain was identified in a study of blood T cell repertoires in COVID-19. Profiled with immunoSEQ multiplex PCR; TCRdb holds only in-frame clones, not every one. Of more than 85,000 clones listed, approximately 82% are singletons. The CDR3 runs to 14 residues. CDR1 and CDR2 (germline): SNHLY, FYNNEI. The J segment lost 4 bases and the V segment lost 8 bases, leaving 5 bases of the junction unmatched. The chain has TRBV2 and TRBJ1-5, with TRBD1 identical over 10 bases. This TCR derives from an elderly woman with acute or convalescent COVID-19. Sequenced sample: peripheral blood. CDR3: CASETGQGNQPQHF. CDR3 DNA sequence: TGTGCCAGCGAGACGGGACAGGGGAATCAGCCCCAGCATTTT.